The 9 T cell receptor beta chains presented below share a single source sample, sequenced in a study of shared clonotypes between healthy human individuals (dated by TCRdb to between 2020 and 2021). Libraries were built with the immunoSEQ multiplex PCR assay. This immuneACCESS table, as held by TCRdb, lists in-frame sequences with V and J called but not all clones. Of the missing ones, under half trace to an unresolved V gene in checked studies; the others have no known cause. The sample table shows 800,000 to 950,000 clones, and 96% are seen once. The ten biggest clones cover around 0.21% of the sample. CD8 naive samples were obtained by positive selection for CCR7 among CD45RO-negative cells, yielding a CD45RA+CCR7+ population from which TemRA cells were excluded. The specimen sequenced was naive CD8+ T cells sorted from blood. Taken with the paper, the label for cell subset or site translates to: CD45RA+CCR7+. These receptors were obtained from a man aged 25 to 40 in good health.

This clone has only one observation. The CDR3 spells CASSPRGSPEQYF. CDR3 sequence (DNA): TGTGCCAGCAGCCCCCGGGGTAGCCCCGAGCAGTACTTC. V and J are TRBV11-3 and TRBJ2-7; perhaps TRBD2 as D (5 bases). Trimming cost V 5 bases and J 6 bases, with 14 bases left between them. Germline V gives CDR1 SGHNT, CDR2 YENEEA. The CDR3 runs to 13 residues. The variable domain in full, with the rest retrieved from reference TRBV11-3 and TRBJ2-7, is EAGVVQSPRYKIIEKKQPVAFWCNPISGHNTLYWYLQNLGQGPELLIRYENEEAVDDSQLPKDRFSAERLKGVDSTLKIQPAELGDSAVYLCASSPRGSPEQYFGPGTRLTVT.

This chain links TRBV5-5 with TRBJ1-2, with 8 bases that match TRBD1. The CDR3 contains 14 residues. V was pared by 4 bases and J by 3 bases, with 5 bases of the junction left unmatched. Germline values: CDR1 SGHKS, CDR2 YYEKEE (reference sequence). The CDR3 loop reads CASSRTGPDYGYTF. In DNA form, the CDR3 reads TGTGCCAGCAGCCGGACAGGGCCCGACTATGGCTACACCTTC.

The chain joins TRBV9 to TRBJ1-4; D might be TRBD1 (6 bases). The V gene's germline CDR1 is SGDLS and CDR2 YYNGEE. Between the trimmed V and J ends, which lost 3 bases and 3 bases, there was a span of 21 bases. The CDR3 totals 18 residues. In nucleotides, the CDR3 is TGTGCCAGCAGCGCCCATTTGACAGGCCCCGGGGCTAATGAAAAACTGTTTTTT. Its translation: CASSAHLTGPGANEKLFF. Full variable domain (missing parts from reference TRBV9 and TRBJ1-4): DSGVTQTPKHLITATGQRVTLRCSPRSGDLSVYWYQQSLDQGLQFLIQYYNGEERAKGNILERFSAQQFPDLHSELNLSSLELGDSALYFCASSAHLTGPGANEKLFFGSGTQLSVL.

This chain connects TRBV11-3 to TRBJ2-2; possible D gene TRBD2, 6 bases. V lost 5 bases and J lost 1, with 11 bases in between. This CDR3 region has 15 residues. The germline CDR1 and CDR2 sequences are SGHNT and YENEEA. Here the CDR3 reads CASSPRGGNTGELFF. The CDR3 DNA follows: TGTGCCAGCAGCCCGCGGGGAGGGAACACCGGGGAGCTGTTTTTT. The whole variable domain, remainder taken from reference TRBV11-3 and TRBJ2-2, is EAGVVQSPRYKIIEKKQPVAFWCNPISGHNTLYWYLQNLGQGPELLIRYENEEAVDDSQLPKDRFSAERLKGVDSTLKIQPAELGDSAVYLCASSPRGGNTGELFFGEGSRLTVL.

This chain uses TRBV27 with TRBJ1-5, with 8 bases fitting TRBD1. The ends lost 8 bases at V and 4 bases at J; junction bases unmatched: 4. CDR1 MNHEY and CDR2 SMNVEV come from the germline V gene (reference sequence). The CDR3 extends over 13 amino acids. The CDR3 coding sequence is TGTGCCAGCCGAACAGGGGGTAATCAGCCCCAGCATTTT. Residues: CASRTGGNQPQHF.

J is TRBJ1-1 and V is TRBV5-6; D not certain. Germline V gene sequence: CDR1 SGHDT, CDR2 YYEEEE. The CDR3 extends over 16 amino acids. V lost 0 bases and J 2 bases, leaving 14 bases between the germline ends. The CDR3 DNA is TGTGCCAGCAGCTTGGATCGGTTGCAGTACAACACTGAAGCTTTCTTT. This gives the protein CASSLDRLQYNTEAFF.

The chain links TRBV6-1 to TRBJ2-7, with TRBD1 as a possible D gene (5 bases). Trimming removed 2 bases from V and 4 bases from J, with 9 bases in between. This CDR3 contains 13 residues. Germline V gene data show CDR1 as MNHNS and CDR2 as SASEGT. The CDR3 reads CASSESTAYEQYF. CDR3 nucleotides: TGTGCCAGCAGTGAATCGACAGCATACGAGCAGTACTTC.

This chain connects TRBV11-2 to TRBJ2-7; D might be TRBD1 (6 bases). V lost 3 bases and J 2 bases, leaving 11 bases between the germline ends. Germline assignment: CDR1 SGHAT and CDR2 FQNNGV. The CDR3 extends over 14 amino acids. The CDR3 loop is CASSFYTGPYEQYF. The CDR3 nucleotides are TGTGCCAGCAGCTTTTACACAGGGCCCTACGAGCAGTACTTC.

The rearrangement joins TRBV29-1 to TRBJ1-1; no firm D call. The germline V gene has CDR1 SQVTM and CDR2 ANQGSEA. V dropped 4 bases and J dropped 5 bases, with 8 bases sitting between them. This CDR3 spans 11 amino acids. The CDR3 region has the DNA TGCAGCGTTGGAACGGGGACTGAAGCTTTCTTT. This codes for CSVGTGTEAFF.